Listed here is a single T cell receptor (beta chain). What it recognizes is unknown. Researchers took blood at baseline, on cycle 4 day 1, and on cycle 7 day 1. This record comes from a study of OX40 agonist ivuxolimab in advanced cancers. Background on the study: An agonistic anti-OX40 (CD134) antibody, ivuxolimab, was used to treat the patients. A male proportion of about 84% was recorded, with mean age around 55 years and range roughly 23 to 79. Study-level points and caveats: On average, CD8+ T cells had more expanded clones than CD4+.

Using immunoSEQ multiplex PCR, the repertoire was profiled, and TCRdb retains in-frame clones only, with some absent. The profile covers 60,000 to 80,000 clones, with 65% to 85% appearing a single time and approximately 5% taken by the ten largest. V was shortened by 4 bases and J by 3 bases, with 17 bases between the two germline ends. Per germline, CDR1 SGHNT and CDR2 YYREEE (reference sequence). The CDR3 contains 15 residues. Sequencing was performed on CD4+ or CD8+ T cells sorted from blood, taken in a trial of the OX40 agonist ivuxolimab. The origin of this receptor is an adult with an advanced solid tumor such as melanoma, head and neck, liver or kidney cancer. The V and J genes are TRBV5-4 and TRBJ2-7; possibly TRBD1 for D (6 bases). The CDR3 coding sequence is TGTGCCAGCAGCGGACGAGGACAGCTGAACTACGAGCAGTACTTC. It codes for CASSGRGQLNYEQYF.